This TCR beta chain comes out of a study of regulatory T cells in long-lasting Graves disease. Time point of the sample: newly diagnosed GD, antithyroid drugs for less than 3 months. Isolated PBMC RNA provided the starting material for the TCR library. Patients of an endocrinology department in Xi'an, China, were included. Researchers made TCR beta libraries by using iRepertoire HTBI primers and running Arm-PCR on CDR3 regions. Each CDR3 protein gets one entry after TCRdb re-called the multiplex PCR reads with MiXCR. In the table there are 530,000 or so distinct CDR3 sequences, 16% of which are singletons. A further study also used this sample, focusing on T cells in Graves' hyperthyroidism and ophthalmopathy.

Sequences were derived from peripheral blood mononuclear cells (PBMCs), sampled at new diagnosis, from a patient treated with antithyroid drugs. The TCR comes from a man aged 18 to 30 with Graves disease.

The CDR3 DNA reads as TGTGCCAGCAGCCAGACTCTAGGGGGAATCCATGAGCAGTTCTTC. Translation: CASSQTLGGIHEQFF. The chain is built from TRBV7-8 and TRBJ2-1; D is possibly TRBD1 (6 bases). The CDR3 sequence is 15 residues long. Germline CDR1 SGHVS, CDR2 FQNEAQ. The germline V and J ends were trimmed by 5 bases and 8 bases, with 19 bases remaining between them.